This is a list of T cell receptor beta chains from one sample in a study of radiotherapy plus CTLA-4 blockade in lung cancer. Some clones are missing from TCRdb's copy, which holds only in-frame ones; the method was immunoSEQ multiplex PCR. This sample has 80,000 or so clones; more than 60% occur once, and the top ten carry 4%. Sequenced here: peripheral blood, sampled from a patient treated with radiotherapy plus ipilimumab. The receptors were gathered from a human donor with non-small cell lung cancer who had a partial response to radiotherapy plus ipilimumab. Some clones in this sample may be carry-over from other donors' samples. CDR3s include the opening cysteine and the closing phenylalanine or tryptophan. A D gene is named only where the DNA matches it firmly. Size is omitted from some rows. Given values are once, few, many or a class for expanded clones.

CDR3aa | CDR3nt | d_gene | j_gene | v_gene | abundance
CASSRILAVSEQFF | TGCGCCAGCAGCAGGATTCTAGCTGTCAGCGAGCAGTTCTTC | . | TRBJ2-1 | TRBV4-3 | .
CASSRGGYEQYF | TGTGCCAGCAGTCGGGGGGGGTACGAGCAGTACTTC | TRBD2 | TRBJ2-7 | TRBV6-6 | .
CASSLAGLAGIRSYEQYF | TGCGCCAGCAGCTTGGCGGGACTAGCGGGAATTCGGTCCTACGAGCAGTACTTC | TRBD2 | TRBJ2-7 | TRBV5-1 | .
CAINMPGAGDEQYF | TGTGCCATCAATATGCCCGGGGCGGGGGACGAGCAGTACTTC | TRBD2 | TRBJ2-7 | TRBV10-3 | .
CASSFGGYGYTF | TGTGCCAGCAGTTTCGGGGGCTATGGCTACACCTTC | . | TRBJ1-2 | TRBV6-5 | few
CASRSSGVYEQYF | TGTGCCAGTCGTTCTAGCGGAGTCTACGAGCAGTACTTC | TRBD2 | TRBJ2-7 | TRBV28 | .
CASSSGAGADTQYF | TGTGCCAGCAGCTCGGGGGCGGGGGCAGATACGCAGTATTTT | . | TRBJ2-3 | TRBV5-4 | .
CASSLEAAYEQYF | TGTGCCAGCAGCTTAGAAGCCGCCTACGAGCAGTACTTC | . | TRBJ2-7 | TRBV11-3 | .
CASTLPGRGGSDTQYF | TGTGCCAGCACCCTACCGGGGCGGGGAGGCTCAGATACGCAGTATTTT | . | TRBJ2-3 | TRBV7-8 | .
CASETSGRPVRLYEQYF | TGCGCCAGTGAGACTAGCGGGAGACCGGTGAGGCTCTACGAGCAGTACTTC | TRBD2 | TRBJ2-7 | TRBV10-1 | .
CASSIQGLGEQFF | TGTGCCAGTAGTATACAGGGATTAGGTGAGCAGTTCTTC | . | TRBJ2-1 | TRBV19 | .
CASSYDSPLSYEQYF | TGTGCCAGCAGTTACGACAGTCCCCTCTCCTACGAGCAGTACTTC | . | TRBJ2-7 | TRBV6-5 | .
CASSQDEETSVYTQYF | TGCGCCAGCAGCCAAGATGAGGAGACCTCAGTTTATACGCAGTATTTT | . | TRBJ2-3 | TRBV4-1 | .
CASSFSGTGGWEQYF | TGTGCCAGCAGCTTTTCCGGGACAGGGGGCTGGGAGCAGTACTTC | TRBD1 | TRBJ2-7 | TRBV11-3 | .
CASSLGPGRTNSPLHF | TGTGCCAGCAGCTTGGGCCCAGGGCGAACGAATTCACCCCTCCACTTT | . | TRBJ1-6 | TRBV5-4 | .
CASSETGQGNSPLHF | TGCGCCAGCAGTGAGACGGGACAGGGGAATTCACCCCTCCACTTT | TRBD1 | TRBJ1-6 | TRBV10-2 | few
CASSFQPGNTEAFF | TGTGCCAGCAGCTTCCAGCCGGGGAACACTGAAGCTTTCTTT | . | TRBJ1-1 | TRBV9 | .
CASSLSGFLQYGYTF | TGTGCCAGCAGCTTATCAGGGTTCCTACAATATGGCTACACCTTC | . | TRBJ1-2 | TRBV5-6 | .
CASSLEAGKGHEQYF | TGTGCCAGCAGCTTAGAGGCAGGGAAAGGTCACGAGCAGTACTTC | . | TRBJ2-7 | TRBV7-2 | .
CASSVDRDGTEAFF | TGTGCCAGCAGCGTCGACAGGGACGGCACTGAAGCTTTCTTT | TRBD1 | TRBJ1-1 | TRBV7-9 | few
CASSLLAGVNEQFF | TGTGCCAGCAGCTTACTAGCGGGAGTGAATGAGCAGTTCTTC | TRBD2 | TRBJ2-1 | TRBV5-5 | .
CASKTGEFYNEQFF | TGCGCCAGTAAGACAGGGGAATTTTACAATGAGCAGTTCTTC | TRBD1 | TRBJ2-1 | TRBV5-1 | .
CASSALTGFNEKLFF | TGTGCCAGCAGCGCGTTGACAGGTTTTAATGAAAAACTGTTTTTT | . | TRBJ1-4 | TRBV9 | .
CASSQGRTGLDTEAFF | TGTGCCAGCAGCCAAGGGAGGACAGGGCTCGACACTGAAGCTTTCTTT | TRBD1 | TRBJ1-1 | TRBV4-1 | .
CASSVHPLGGARTQYF | TGTGCCAGCAGCGTCCACCCCTTGGGGGGGGCTAGGACGCAGTATTTT | . | TRBJ2-3 | TRBV25-1 | .
CASSVGHPTGELFF | TGCGCCAGCAGCGTGGGACACCCCACCGGGGAGCTGTTTTTT | . | TRBJ2-2 | TRBV5-1 | few
CASSLRQGGETQYF | TGTGCCAGCAGCCTAAGACAGGGGGGTGAGACCCAGTACTTC | TRBD1 | TRBJ2-5 | TRBV11-3 | .